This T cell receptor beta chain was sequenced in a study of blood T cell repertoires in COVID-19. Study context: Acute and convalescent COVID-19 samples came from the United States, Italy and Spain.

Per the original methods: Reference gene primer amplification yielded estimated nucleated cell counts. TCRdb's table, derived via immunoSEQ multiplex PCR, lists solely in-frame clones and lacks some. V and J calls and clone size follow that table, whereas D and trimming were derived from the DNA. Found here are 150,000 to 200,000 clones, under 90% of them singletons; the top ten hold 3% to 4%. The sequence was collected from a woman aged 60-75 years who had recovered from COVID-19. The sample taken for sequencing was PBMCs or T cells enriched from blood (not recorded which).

CDR3 DNA sequence: TGTGCCAGCTCACCACAGTCAGATGGCTACACCTTC. It encodes CASSPQSDGYTF. The V gene is TRBV18, the J gene TRBJ1-2; D uncertain. The V end was cut by 1 base, the J end by 6 bases, with 6 bases between. Germline CDR1 is KGHSH and CDR2 is LQKENI. This CDR3 spans 12 amino acids.